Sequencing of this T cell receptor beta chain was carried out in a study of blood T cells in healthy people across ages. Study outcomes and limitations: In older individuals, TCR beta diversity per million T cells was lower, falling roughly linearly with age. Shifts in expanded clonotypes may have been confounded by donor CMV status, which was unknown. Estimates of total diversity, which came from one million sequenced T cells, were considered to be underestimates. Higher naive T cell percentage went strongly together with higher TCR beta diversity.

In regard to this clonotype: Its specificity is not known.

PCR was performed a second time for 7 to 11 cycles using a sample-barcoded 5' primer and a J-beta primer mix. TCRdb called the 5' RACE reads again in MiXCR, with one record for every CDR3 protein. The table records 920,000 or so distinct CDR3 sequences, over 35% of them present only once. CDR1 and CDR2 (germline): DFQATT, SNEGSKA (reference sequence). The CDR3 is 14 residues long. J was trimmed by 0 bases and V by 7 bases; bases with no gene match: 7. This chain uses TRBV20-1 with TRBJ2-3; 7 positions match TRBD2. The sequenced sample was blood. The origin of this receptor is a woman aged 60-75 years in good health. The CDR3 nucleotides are TGCAGTGTTCACCGGGGGGTTAGCACAGATACGCAGTATTTT. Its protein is CSVHRGVSTDTQYF.